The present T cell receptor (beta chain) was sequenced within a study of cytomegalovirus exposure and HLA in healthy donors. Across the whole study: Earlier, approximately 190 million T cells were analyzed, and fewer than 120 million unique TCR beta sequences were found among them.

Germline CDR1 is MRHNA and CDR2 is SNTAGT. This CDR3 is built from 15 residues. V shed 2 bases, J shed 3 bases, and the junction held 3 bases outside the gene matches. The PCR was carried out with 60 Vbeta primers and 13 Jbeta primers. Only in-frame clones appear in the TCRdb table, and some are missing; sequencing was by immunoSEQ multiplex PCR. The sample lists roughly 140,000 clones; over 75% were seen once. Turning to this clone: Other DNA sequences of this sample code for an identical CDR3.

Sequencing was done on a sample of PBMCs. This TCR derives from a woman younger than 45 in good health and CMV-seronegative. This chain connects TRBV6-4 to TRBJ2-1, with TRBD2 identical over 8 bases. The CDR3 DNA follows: TGTGCCAGCAGTGACACAGGGACTAGCTACAATGAGCAGTTCTTC. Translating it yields CASSDTGTSYNEQFF.